One and the same sample provided the 31 T cell receptor beta chains below, sequenced in a study of cytomegalovirus exposure and HLA in healthy donors (dated by TCRdb to the late 2010s). The method behind the library was the immunoSEQ multiplex PCR assay. For the multiplex PCR, a mixture combining 60 forward primers for TCR Vbeta segments and 13 reverse primers for TCR Jbeta segments was used. This immuneACCESS table, as held by TCRdb, lists in-frame sequences with V and J called but not all clones. Of the missing ones, under half trace to an unresolved V gene in checked studies; the others have no known cause. The sample includes fewer than 250,000 clones, with approximately 82% observed a single time. Together, the top ten hold 0.63% of the sample. Input material: PBMCs. The receptors here all came from a young man in good health and CMV-seronegative.

The chain joins TRBV4-1 to TRBJ2-1, with TRBD2 as a possible D gene (5 bases). The germline V gene encodes CDR1 MGHRA and CDR2 YSYEKL. This CDR3 contains 15 residues. V shed 1 base and J shed 2 bases, with 9 bases lying between them. This CDR3 is CASSQGTGPYNEQFF. CDR3 in DNA: TGCGCCAGCAGCCAAGGGACTGGGCCCTACAATGAGCAGTTCTTC.

This clone was observed a single time. This sequence joins TRBV5-1 and TRBJ2-1; 11 bases map to TRBD2. The CDR3 spans 18 residues. V was pared by 0 bases and J by 0 bases, with 5 bases of the junction left unmatched. Germline loops: CDR1 SGHRS, CDR2 YFSETQ. CDR3 nucleotide sequence: TGCGCCAGCAGCTTGGATCCTAGCGGGAGGCTCTCCTACAATGAGCAGTTCTTC. Translated, it gives CASSLDPSGRLSYNEQFF.

This clone was observed a single time. The genes are TRBV7-2 and TRBJ2-3; 12 bases map to TRBD2. The CDR3 length is 17 residues. After removal of 4 bases from V and 6 bases from J, the junction contained 11 bases not matched to a gene. CDR1 and CDR2 (germline): SGHTA, FQGNSA. CDR3 sequence reads: CASSSAPLAGGWDTQYF. CDR3 DNA: TGTGCCAGCAGCTCCGCGCCCCTAGCGGGAGGGTGGGATACGCAGTATTTT.

The chain employs TRBV7-9 and TRBJ2-7; tentative D call: TRBD1 (5 bases). V dropped 2 bases and J dropped 2 bases, with 10 bases sitting between them. Germline-derived CDR1 and CDR2 are SEHNR and FQNEAQ (reference sequence). The CDR3 totals 14 residues. The CDR3 region has the DNA TGTGCCAGCAGCTTAATAGGGGCAGCCTACGAGCAGTACTTC. This gives the protein CASSLIGAAYEQYF.

The rearrangement uses TRBV6-6 and TRBJ1-1, with D possibly matching TRBD1 (5 bases). V was trimmed by 8 bases and J by 5 bases, leaving 18 bases between them. The CDR3 runs to 14 residues. Germline CDR1 reads MNHNY; CDR2 reads SVGAGI (reference sequence). As DNA, the CDR3 is TGTGCCAGCCTGGGGGGTTGGGATGGAACTGAAGCTTTCTTT. It encodes CASLGGWDGTEAFF.

Turning to this clone: The junction departs from germline at one end; a sequencing error may be responsible. This sample also contains other DNA sequences that code for the same CDR3. The rearrangement links TRBV30 to TRBJ1-2; no clear D gene. CDR3 size: 13 residues. Germline CDR1 and CDR2: GTSNPN and SVGIG (reference sequence). DNA for the CDR3: TGTGCCTGGAAGGGCAGCGGATACTATGGCTACACTTTC. Its protein is CAWKGSGYYGYTF.

The chain links TRBV5-1 to TRBJ1-5, with 7 bases lining up with TRBD1. Germline lookup yields CDR1 SGHRS and CDR2 YFSETQ. The V segment lost 0 bases and the J segment 6 bases; nucleotides outside the gene matches: 6. This CDR3 is 15 amino acids long. CDR3 nucleotide sequence: TGCGCCAGCAGCTTGGATGGTCAGGGGGTTCAGCCCCAGCATTTT. It encodes CASSLDGQGVQPQHF.

V usage is TRBV15 and J usage is TRBJ2-7, with D possibly being TRBD2 (6 bases). The germline gives CDR1 LNHNV, CDR2 YYDKDF (reference sequence). V gave up 3 bases and J gave up 0 bases, with 15 bases separating them. The CDR3 has 16 residues. The CDR3 coding sequence is TGTGCCACCAGCAGGGCGGGGCAGGAGACCTCCTACGAGCAGTACTTC. Translated: CATSRAGQETSYEQYF.

The V and J genes are TRBV2 and TRBJ2-7; 7 bases agree with TRBD1. The CDR3 runs to 15 residues. Trimming removed 3 bases from V and 0 bases from J; junction bases left unmatched: 5. CDR1 and CDR2 (germline): SNHLY, FYNNEI. CDR3 sequence: CASSDLGGSSYEQYF. The CDR3 DNA reads TGTGCCAGCAGTGACTTAGGGGGCAGCTCCTACGAGCAGTACTTC.

V and J are TRBV5-6 and TRBJ2-5, with a tentative D call TRBD2 (7 bases). Germline CDR1 reads SGHDT; CDR2 reads YYEEEE. There are 13 residues in the CDR3. Trimming removed 10 bases from V and 1 base from J, with 14 bases in between. In DNA, the CDR3 is TGTGCCTCGGGGGGCACATTCCAAGAGACCCAGTACTTC. Translated: CASGGTFQETQYF.

V usage is TRBV9 and J usage is TRBJ2-7; 8 bases are shared with TRBD2. The DNA end favors TRBJ2-5, so the J call may be wrong. CDR3 length equals 14 residues. From germline, CDR1 is SGDLS and CDR2 YYNGEE. The CDR3 loop reads CASSVGAGGETQYF. Here the CDR3 DNA reads TGTGCCAGCAGCGTAGGTGCGGGAGGAGAGACCCAGTACTTC.

The sample holds a few counts of this clone. V gene TRBV2 combines with J gene TRBJ1-1, with D possibly TRBD1 on 6 matching bases. Germline assignment: CDR1 SNHLY and CDR2 FYNNEI. V was shortened by 6 bases and J by 4 bases, with 15 bases between the two germline ends. The CDR3 extends over 14 amino acids. In DNA form, the CDR3 reads TGTGCCAGCAGCCCGGGGGGACACCTCACTGAAGCTTTCTTT. This sequence encodes CASSPGGHLTEAFF.

The chain is built from TRBV11-3 and TRBJ1-1; 10 nucleotides agree with TRBD1. Trimming took 5 bases from V and 3 from J; bases not matched to a gene: 3. Germline V gene sequence: CDR1 SGHNT, CDR2 YENEEA. This CDR3 spans 14 amino acids. The CDR3 bases are TGTGCCAGCAGCAAGGGGACAGGGGACACTGAAGCTTTCTTT. Amino acids: CASSKGTGDTEAFF.

The V and J genes are TRBV7-6 and TRBJ2-7, with 7 bases matching TRBD1. The V segment lost 5 bases and the J segment 3 bases; nucleotides outside the gene matches: 7. Looked up from germline, CDR1 is SGHVS and CDR2 is FNYEAQ. The CDR3 totals 14 residues. The CDR3 loop reads CASSPGTADYEQYF. CDR3 in DNA: TGTGCCAGCAGCCCCGGGACAGCTGACTACGAGCAGTACTTC.

The chain's CDR3 is CASQGNHQGVDYGYTF. The CDR3 nucleotides are TGCGCCAGCCAGGGGAACCACCAGGGAGTCGACTATGGCTACACCTTC. The V and J genes are TRBV5-1 and TRBJ1-2; perhaps TRBD1 as D (6 bases). The CDR3 runs 16 residues. Trimming took off 7 bases at V and 3 bases at J, with 22 bases between the two ends. CDR1 is SGHRS and CDR2 is YFSETQ in the germline V gene.

This clone was detected only a few times. This chain joins TRBV30 and TRBJ1-5; D remains ambiguous. The CDR3 has 15 residues. Germline loops: CDR1 GTSNPN, CDR2 SVGIG (reference sequence). Trimming cost V 8 bases and J 0 bases, with 17 bases left between them. The CDR3 here is CAAGGSSYSNQPQHF. The CDR3 DNA reads as TGTGCCGCGGGCGGGAGTTCCTATAGCAATCAGCCCCAGCATTTT.

This sequence joins TRBV5-1 and TRBJ1-4; D is uncertain. The CDR3 runs to 14 residues. V lost 0 bases, J lost 7 bases, and 10 bases lay in between. The germline gives CDR1 SGHRS, CDR2 YFSETQ. CDR3 region: CASSLVEPLEKLFF. Here the CDR3 DNA reads TGCGCCAGCAGCTTGGTTGAGCCGCTTGAAAAACTGTTTTTT.

The chain couples TRBV9 to TRBJ1-4; TRBD1 is a possible D gene (5 bases). The V end lost 2 bases, the J end lost 5 bases, and 13 bases lay between the germline ends. This CDR3 has 15 residues. The germline CDR1 and CDR2 sequences are SGDLS and YYNGEE. The CDR3 region has the DNA TGTGCCAGCAGCGTTGGGCAGGGAGGGAATGAAAAACTGTTTTTT. This gives the protein CASSVGQGGNEKLFF.

The gene calls are TRBV7-9 and TRBJ2-2, with 7 bases matching TRBD1. With 2 bases clipped from V and 2 bases from J, the junction kept 5 bases outside the gene matches. Germline lookup yields CDR1 SEHNR and CDR2 FQNEAQ (reference sequence). The CDR3 spans 16 residues. The CDR3: CASSLRGQSNTGELFF. In DNA form, the CDR3 reads TGTGCCAGCAGCTTAAGGGGACAGTCCAACACCGGGGAGCTGTTTTTT.

CDR3 nucleotide sequence: TGCGCCAGCAGCTTGGCCGGGGGAACGGGCACAGATACGCAGTATTTT. This gives the protein CASSLAGGTGTDTQYF. The rearrangement links TRBV5-1 to TRBJ2-3; a weak D match, TRBD2 (6 bases). Trimming removed 0 bases at V and 1 base at J, with 12 bases between. The CDR3 has 16 amino acids. The germline V gene has CDR1 SGHRS and CDR2 YFSETQ.

This clone showed up just once. The V call is TRBV7-9, the J call TRBJ1-1; D is unclear. The CDR3 totals 15 residues. Per germline, CDR1 SEHNR and CDR2 FQNEAQ (reference sequence). Trimming took off 0 bases at V and 1 base at J, with 9 bases between the two ends. The CDR3 loop reads CASSLAMRANTEAFF. The DNA for the CDR3 is TGTGCCAGCAGCTTAGCGATGAGGGCGAACACTGAAGCTTTCTTT. Drawing the rest from reference TRBV7-9 and TRBJ1-1, the complete variable domain is DTGVSQNPRHKITKRGQNVTFRCDPISEHNRLYWYRQTLGQGPEFLTYFQNEAQLEKSRLLSDRFSAERPKGSFSTLEIQRTEQGDSAMYLCASSLAMRANTEAFFGQGTRLTVV.

The chain employs TRBV30 and TRBJ1-1; D not certain. Germline assignment: CDR1 GTSNPN and CDR2 SVGIG (reference sequence). This CDR3 has 13 amino acids. V lost 5 bases and J 1 base, leaving 11 bases between the germline ends. CDR3 coding DNA: TGTGCCTGGTCCGAAGACACGAACACTGAAGCTTTCTTT. Translation: CAWSEDTNTEAFF.

The chain has TRBV29-1 and TRBJ1-1; 8 bases are a match to TRBD1. The CDR3 contains 12 residues. V shed 6 bases and J 1 base; nucleotides not matched to a gene: 1. CDR1 is SQVTM, CDR2 ANQGSEA, per germline. The DNA of the CDR3 is TGCAGCGTCGGGACAGGGAACACTGAAGCTTTCTTT. Translation: CSVGTGNTEAFF.

This chain connects TRBV28 to TRBJ2-1, with TRBD1 as a possible D gene (6 bases). This CDR3 has 14 residues. V lost 10 bases and J 5 bases, leaving 18 bases between the germline ends. The germline gives CDR1 MDHEN, CDR2 SYDVKM. CDR3 sequence reads: CAIPVRQVNNEQFF. The CDR3 bases are TGTGCCATCCCCGTCCGACAGGTCAACAATGAGCAGTTCTTC.

This CDR3 reads CASSRWLQGPSGANVLTF. The CDR3 nucleotides are TGTGCCAGCAGCCGATGGCTCCAGGGCCCCTCTGGGGCCAACGTCCTGACTTTC. This sequence joins TRBV2 and TRBJ2-6, with D perhaps TRBD1 (5 bases). V lost 6 bases and J 0 bases, leaving 18 bases between the germline ends. Germline CDR1 is SNHLY and CDR2 is FYNNEI. The CDR3 runs to 18 residues.

CDR3 coding DNA: TGTGCCAGCCGGAGGAACAATCAGCCCCAGCATTTT. Translated: CASRRNNQPQHF. The chain joins TRBV7-9 to TRBJ1-5; no clear D gene. Germline CDR1 reads SEHNR; CDR2 reads FQNEAQ (reference sequence). With 8 bases removed from V and 3 bases from J, the gap between germline ends came to 8 bases. CDR3 size: 12 residues.

The CDR3 loop reads CASSRLAGGPDEQFF. CDR3 sequence (DNA): TGTGCCAGCAGCCGGCTAGCGGGAGGGCCGGATGAGCAGTTCTTC. The rearrangement joins TRBV4-2 to TRBJ2-1; TRBD2 agrees at 12 bases. The CDR3 is 15 amino acids. The V gene end was trimmed by 4 bases and the J gene end by 8 bases; junction bases not matched to a gene: 6. Germline-derived CDR1 and CDR2 are LGHNA and YNFKEQ.

The genes are TRBV18 and TRBJ2-5; 13 nucleotides agree with TRBD2. V shed 5 bases, J shed 4 bases, and the junction held 4 bases outside the gene matches. The germline CDR1 and CDR2 sequences are KGHSH and LQKENI. This CDR3 region has 15 residues. The CDR3 region has the DNA TGTGCCAGCTCAAAGTGGACTAGCGGGGGAGAGACCCAGTACTTC. The encoded protein is CASSKWTSGGETQYF.

The chain is built from TRBV10-1 and TRBJ2-1, with D possibly TRBD1 on 7 matching bases. Germline V lookup: CDR1 WNHNN, CDR2 SYGVQD (reference sequence). Trimming removed 8 bases from V and 9 bases from J, with 23 bases in between. This CDR3 has 15 amino acids. CDR3 DNA sequence: TGCGCCAGCGGGGGGCTAAGACAGGGACGGGGTGAGCAGTTCTTC. Amino acids: CASGGLRQGRGEQFF.

V gene TRBV5-8 combines with J gene TRBJ2-5, with TRBD2 identical over 12 bases. Germline V gene sequence: CDR1 SGHTS, CDR2 YDEGEE. The CDR3 has 18 amino acids. The V and J ends lost 0 bases and 5 bases, in that order; junction bases with no gene match: 11. In DNA, the CDR3 is TGTGCCAGCAGCTTGGGGAGCACTAGCGGGAGGCCGGGGGAGACCCAGTACTTC. It encodes CASSLGSTSGRPGETQYF.

This clone was counted a single time. CDR3 sequence: CASSLGPRPVVGRSTITNTGELFF. As DNA, the CDR3 is TGCGCCAGCAGCTTGGGGCCGCGGCCCGTTGTGGGTCGATCAACGATTACGAACACCGGGGAGCTGTTTTTT. The rearrangement joins TRBV5-1 to TRBJ2-2; D ambiguous. Per germline, CDR1 SGHRS and CDR2 YFSETQ. With 0 bases removed from V and 0 bases from J, the gap between germline ends came to 33 bases. The CDR3 runs to 24 residues.